These 13 T cell receptor beta chains were sequenced from one sample in a study of blood T cells in healthy people across ages. It was with a sample-barcoded 5' primer and a J-beta primer mix that a second PCR of about 7 to 12 cycles was run. Each CDR3 protein gets one entry after TCRdb re-called the 5' RACE reads with MiXCR. The table records some 690,000 distinct CDR3 sequences, over 20% of them present only once. Sequenced input: blood. The receptors come from a man in his 70s in good health.

This clonotype was counted ten times or more. V usage is TRBV7-2 and J usage is TRBJ1-3; D is uncertain. V was clipped by 5 bases and J by 8 bases, with 13 bases between them. The CDR3 totals 13 residues. Germline loops: CDR1 SGHTA, CDR2 FQGNSA. In DNA form, the CDR3 reads TGTGCCAGCAGCCGTTCACCAGCGGACACCATATATTTT. It codes for CASSRSPADTIYF.

The V gene is TRBV12-3 or TRBV12-4, the J gene TRBJ1-4; D might be TRBD1 (5 bases). The CDR3 contains 12 residues. The germline V and J ends were trimmed by 6 bases and 7 bases, with 9 bases remaining between them. CDR3 protein: CASRRDSEKLFF. The DNA for the CDR3 is TGTGCCAGCAGGCGAGACAGTGAAAAACTGTTTTTT.

CDR3 bases: TGTGCCAGCAGCTTAAGTCTAGCGGGGCGTTCTGGCACAGATACGCAGTATTTT. This codes for CASSLSLAGRSGTDTQYF. The J gene is TRBJ2-3, the V gene TRBV11-2; 9 positions agree with TRBD2. Germline assignment: CDR1 SGHAT and CDR2 FQNNGV. V shed 2 bases and J 1 base; nucleotides not matched to a gene: 10. This CDR3 region has 18 residues.

This clonotype was observed at least ten times. V and J are TRBV11-2 and TRBJ2-5, with 9 positions matching TRBD1. The closer fit of TRBJ2-7 to the DNA end suggests the J call may be wrong. This CDR3 has 13 residues. Germline lookup yields CDR1 SGHAT and CDR2 FQNNGV. The DNA of the CDR3 is TGTGCCAGCAGACATACAGGGGGCCACGAGCAGTACTTC. This translates into CASRHTGGHEQYF.

The chain joins TRBV12-3 or TRBV12-4 to TRBJ1-4; 10 nucleotides agree with TRBD1. There are 13 residues in the CDR3. V trimming: 6 bases; J trimming: 7 bases; junction bases outside the gene matches: 2. The CDR3 loop is CASRDRGAEKLFF. CDR3 nucleotide sequence: TGTGCCAGCAGGGACAGGGGGGCTGAAAAACTGTTTTTT.

This clonotype was counted a few times. This chain joins TRBV12-3 or TRBV12-4 and TRBJ1-6; 9 nucleotides match TRBD1. The V and J ends lost 6 bases and 14 bases, in that order; junction bases with no gene match: 11. This CDR3 contains 14 residues. CDR3 DNA: TGTGCCAGCAGAGGGGACAGGGACAGTTGGGCCCTCCACTTT. Its translation: CASRGDRDSWALHF.

This clonotype occurred many times. V and J are TRBV19 and TRBJ2-5; D gene uncertain. The CDR3 is 13 residues long. Germline loops: CDR1 LNHDA, CDR2 SQIVND (reference sequence). V was cut by 6 bases and J by 4 bases, with 12 bases left in between. In DNA, the CDR3 is TGTGCCAGTAGCGAACGCCCACGAGAGACCCAGTACTTC. Its protein product is CASSERPRETQYF.

This clonotype was observed a few times. The chain carries TRBV7-9 and TRBJ2-7, with D unclear. Trimming took off 5 bases at V and 2 bases at J, with 13 bases between the two ends. Germline CDR1 and CDR2: SEHNR and FQNEAQ (reference sequence). The CDR3 loop spans 14 amino acids. The DNA for the CDR3 is TGTGCCAGCAGCCATGACTTACTAACCTACGAGCAGTACTTC. Translating gives CASSHDLLTYEQYF.

The chain is built from TRBV4-2 and TRBJ2-5; the D gene is possibly TRBD1 (6 bases). V was clipped by 1 base and J by 9 bases, with 12 bases between them. CDR3 size: 13 residues. Germline V CDR1 and CDR2: LGHNA, YNFKEQ. The CDR3 DNA follows: TGTGCCAGCAGCCAAGGAAGTGGGGGCTCCCAGTACTTC. Translated: CASSQGSGGSQYF.

Turning to this clonotype: This clone may be a read error of a much larger clone one base away. This CDR3 is CTSSSTKKETQYF. The CDR3 nucleotides are TGTACCAGCAGTTCGACAAAAAAAGAGACCCAGTACTTC. This chain links TRBV6-6 with TRBJ2-5, with D uncertain. The CDR3 runs to 13 residues. CDR1 is MNHNY, CDR2 SVGAGI, per germline (reference sequence).

This clonotype was seen only a few times. The chain links TRBV7-2 to TRBJ1-2, with D possibly being TRBD1 (6 bases). The CDR3 consists of 14 residues. The germline V and J ends were trimmed by 0 bases and 4 bases, with 9 bases remaining between them. Germline CDR1 is SGHTA and CDR2 is FQGNSA. DNA of the CDR3: TGTGCCAGCAGCTTAGCAAAGACAGGCTATGGCTACACCTTC. Its translation: CASSLAKTGYGYTF. The full variable domain, in which reference TRBV7-2 and TRBJ1-2 provide the parts outside the CDR3, is GAGVSQSPSNKVTEKGKDVELRCDPISGHTALYWYRQSLGQGLEFLIYFQGNSAPDKSGLPSDRFSAERTGGSVSTLTIQRTQQEDSAVYLCASSLAKTGYGYTFGSGTRLTVV.

The chain combines TRBV27 with TRBJ1-1; tentatively, D is TRBD1 (6 bases). CDR1 is MNHEY, CDR2 SMNVEV, per germline (reference sequence). The CDR3 loop spans 14 amino acids. V was pared by 3 bases and J by 5 bases, with 13 bases between. The CDR3 protein is CASSFGGAGTEAFF. Written as DNA, the CDR3 is TGTGCCAGCAGTTTTGGGGGCGCGGGGACTGAAGCTTTCTTT.

This clonotype was recorded a few times. The rearrangement links TRBV24-1 to TRBJ1-2; TRBD1 is a possible D gene (5 bases). Trimming left V 7 bases short and J 2 bases short, with 16 bases between. The CDR3 loop spans 15 amino acids. The germline V gene has CDR1 KGHDR and CDR2 SFDVKD. CDR3 nucleotide sequence: TGTGCCACCAGCCATGGAGGGGCCAAAAACTATGGCTACACCTTC. Translated: CATSHGGAKNYGYTF.